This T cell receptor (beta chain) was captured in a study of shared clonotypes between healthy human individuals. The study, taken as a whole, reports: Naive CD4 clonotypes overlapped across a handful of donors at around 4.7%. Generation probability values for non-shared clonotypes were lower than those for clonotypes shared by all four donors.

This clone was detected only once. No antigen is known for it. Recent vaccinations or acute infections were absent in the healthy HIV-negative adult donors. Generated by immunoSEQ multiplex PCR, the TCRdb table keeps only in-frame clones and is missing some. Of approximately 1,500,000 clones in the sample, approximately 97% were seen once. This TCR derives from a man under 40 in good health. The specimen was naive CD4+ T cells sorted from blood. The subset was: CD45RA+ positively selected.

The DNA of the CDR3 is TGCGCCAGCAGCCAGGCTGGAAGGAATGAGCAGTTCTTC. It specifies CASSQAGRNEQFF. V and J are TRBV4-1 and TRBJ2-1; the D is unclear. The germline gives CDR1 MGHRA, CDR2 YSYEKL. V shed 3 bases and J shed 7 bases, with 10 bases lying between them. This CDR3 region has 13 residues.